This T cell receptor beta chain was sequenced during a study of cytomegalovirus exposure and HLA in healthy donors. Whole-study results and caveats: The study flagged 150 to 200 TCR beta chains as cytomegalovirus-associated.

Notes on this clone: The antigen is undetermined.

Profiling relied on immunoSEQ multiplex PCR, and the TCRdb table lists in-frame clones only, not all of them. In the table there are 250,000 to 400,000 clones, around 87% of which are singletons. Trimming stripped 3 bases from V and 1 base from J, with 9 bases between. Germline V gene sequence: CDR1 LNHNV, CDR2 YYDKDF (reference sequence). The CDR3 has 15 amino acids. This receptor was taken from a woman in her 30s in good health and CMV-seropositive. Input material: PBMCs. V usage is TRBV15 and J usage is TRBJ2-2; weak D call: TRBD1 (5 bases). CDR3 protein: CATSSIDRNTGELFF. CDR3 coding DNA: TGTGCCACCAGCAGTATTGACAGGAACACCGGGGAGCTGTTTTTT.